This entry lists 3 T cell receptor beta chains sequenced from one sample in a study of technical replicates of blood from a few donors. Some clones are missing from TCRdb's copy, which holds only in-frame ones; the method was immunoSEQ multiplex PCR. The repertoire includes about 61,000 clones, over 75% of them detected once, and 5.2% sits in the top ten. Sequencing input: PBMCs. The receptors originated from a human donor in good health. Some clones in this sample may be carry-over from other donors' samples.

The chain links TRBV7-6 to TRBJ2-7, with 15 bases fitting TRBD2. The CDR3 sequence is 16 residues long. Germline CDR1 reads SGHVS; CDR2 reads FNYEAQ. V lost 5 bases and J lost 4; bases outside the gene matches: 6. The DNA of the CDR3 is TGTGCCAGCAGCACCTCCGGGACTAGCGGGAGGTACGAGCAGTACTTC. This translates into CASSTSGTSGRYEQYF.

This chain joins TRBV5-6 and TRBJ1-5, with a tentative D call TRBD1 (5 bases). Trimming took off 0 bases at V and 2 bases at J, with 12 bases between the two ends. CDR1 is SGHDT, CDR2 YYEEEE, per germline. The CDR3 spans 16 residues. In DNA, the CDR3 is TGTGCCAGCAGCTTGGGTGGAGGGGCTGGCAATCAGCCCCAGCATTTT. Translated: CASSLGGGAGNQPQHF.

The genes are TRBV28 and TRBJ2-1, with 8 positions matching TRBD2. CDR1 is MDHEN and CDR2 is SYDVKM in the germline V gene. The CDR3 consists of 13 residues. The CDR3 loop is CGSRGGSYNEQFF. The CDR3 nucleotides are TGTGGATCTCGGGGGGGCTCCTACAATGAGCAGTTCTTC.